This paragraph reports one T cell receptor (beta chain). The antigen remains undetermined. This sample is part of a study of a mutant IDH1 vaccine in newly diagnosed glioma. The time point is: week 23, last vaccination. The study gave 300 ug of mutant IDH1 20-mer peptide per vaccine dose, with topical imiquimod. The table came from immunoSEQ multiplex PCR; TCRdb's copy has only in-frame clones and leaves some out. The sample records roughly 60,000 clones, 75% to 85% being singletons. This CDR3 is built from 11 residues. J was trimmed by 7 bases and V by 7 bases; bases with no gene match: 3. Germline V gene data show CDR1 as SQVTM and CDR2 as ANQGSEA.

This receptor was taken from a man aged 35 to 55 with glioma. The sequencing used PBMCs, collected from a glioma patient whose treatment included an IDH1 peptide vaccine. This chain links TRBV29-1 with TRBJ2-1; 8 positions match TRBD1. The CDR3 DNA sequence: TGCAGCGCCCGACAGGGGAATGAGCAGTTCTTC. Translated: CSARQGNEQFF.